The 18 T cell receptor beta chains below come from one sample, sequenced in a study of cytomegalovirus exposure and HLA in healthy donors. A multiplex PCR was run with 60 Vbeta primers and 13 Jbeta primers. Clones were read by immunoSEQ multiplex PCR, and TCRdb kept only the in-frame ones, dropping some. The sample consists of about 170,000 clones, approximately 78% of them appearing once. The sample consisted of PBMCs. Every receptor here comes from a male donor in good health and CMV-seronegative.

This sequence joins TRBV10-3 and TRBJ2-7, with D unresolved. V lost 4 bases to trimming and J lost 3 bases, with 22 bases between them. There are 17 residues in the CDR3. Germline V CDR1 and CDR2: ENHRY, SYGVKD. The CDR3 region is CAISGPRTQAILYEQYF. The CDR3 coding sequence is TGTGCCATCAGTGGTCCTCGTACTCAGGCGATACTCTACGAGCAGTACTTC.

This clone was seen only a few times. This rearrangement joins TRBV28 to TRBJ1-1; D call uncertain. Germline-derived CDR1 and CDR2 are MDHEN and SYDVKM. Trimming took 8 bases from V and 4 from J, leaving 8 bases between them. The CDR3 is 11 residues long. The CDR3 region is CASETVTEAFF. The CDR3 bases are TGTGCCAGCGAAACTGTCACTGAAGCTTTCTTT.

The V call is TRBV4-2, the J call TRBJ2-6, with TRBD1 matching 9 bases. The CDR3 has 19 amino acids. Germline lookup yields CDR1 LGHNA and CDR2 YNFKEQ. Losses at the gene ends were 4 bases for V and 1 base for J; bases not matched to a gene: 11. The CDR3 protein is CASSPRADRGPSGANVLTF. CDR3 nucleotides: TGTGCCAGCAGCCCCCGAGCGGACAGGGGACCGTCTGGGGCCAACGTCCTGACTTTC.

This chain links TRBV4-2 with TRBJ2-7; 9 nucleotides line up with TRBD1. The CDR3 length is 16 residues. From germline, CDR1 is LGHNA and CDR2 YNFKEQ. With V trimmed by 1 base and J by 6 bases, 10 bases remained unmatched. The CDR3 DNA follows: TGTGCCAGCAGCCAAGGGGACAGGGACGTCCTTACCGAGCAGTACTTC. Encoded protein: CASSQGDRDVLTEQYF.

This sequence joins TRBV2 and TRBJ2-3, with D perhaps TRBD2 (6 bases). From germline, CDR1 is SNHLY and CDR2 FYNNEI. The CDR3 covers 15 residues. V lost 4 bases to trimming and J lost 2 bases, with 13 bases between them. The CDR3: CASSGGGVDTDTQYF. In DNA, the CDR3 is TGTGCCAGCAGTGGAGGAGGGGTGGACACAGATACGCAGTATTTT.

In this sample, this clone turned up once. This chain connects TRBV5-4 to TRBJ2-7, with D maybe TRBD2 (6 bases). Trimming pared 0 bases from V and 0 bases from J, leaving 13 bases between. The germline gives CDR1 SGHNT, CDR2 YYREEE (reference sequence). The CDR3 sequence is 16 residues long. The chain's CDR3 is CASSLEGTRSSYEQYF. As DNA, the CDR3 is TGTGCCAGCAGCTTGGAGGGGACTCGGAGCTCCTACGAGCAGTACTTC.

The chain links TRBV19 to TRBJ1-4; maybe TRBD1 (5 bases). This CDR3 region has 14 residues. The germline V and J ends were trimmed by 9 bases and 2 bases, with 13 bases remaining between them. Germline assignment: CDR1 LNHDA and CDR2 SQIVND (reference sequence). DNA of the CDR3: TGTGCCAGCCGGGGGACGTGGACTAATGAAAAACTGTTTTTT. This gives the protein CASRGTWTNEKLFF.

The V gene is TRBV9, the J gene TRBJ2-3; TRBD2 might be the D (5 bases). The CDR3 covers 17 residues. V was clipped by 0 bases and J by 0 bases, with 14 bases between them. Germline lookup yields CDR1 SGDLS and CDR2 YYNGEE. The DNA for the CDR3 is TGTGCCAGCAGCGTAGAGGTGGAGGTGCTAAGCACAGATACGCAGTATTTT. As protein: CASSVEVEVLSTDTQYF.

The chain uses TRBV2 and TRBJ2-2; 7 nucleotides match TRBD1. With 1 base clipped from V and 4 bases from J, the junction kept 3 bases outside the gene matches. This CDR3 is 15 amino acids long. From germline, CDR1 is SNHLY and CDR2 FYNNEI. The CDR3 bases are TGTGCCAGCAGTGAAGGCAGGGGGATCACCGGGGAGCTGTTTTTT. Protein product: CASSEGRGITGELFF.

The chain is built from TRBV6-1 and TRBJ2-7, with no clear D. Germline CDR1 reads MNHNS; CDR2 reads SASEGT. Trimming pared 6 bases from V and 3 bases from J, leaving 6 bases between. CDR3 length: 11 amino acids. The CDR3 here is CASSPSYEQYF. The CDR3 DNA is TGTGCCAGCAGCCCCAGCTACGAGCAGTACTTC.

The rearrangement joins TRBV6-5 to TRBJ2-7; a weak D match, TRBD1 (5 bases). Germline loops: CDR1 MNHEY, CDR2 SVGAGI. There are 12 residues in the CDR3. Trimming cost V 4 bases and J 6 bases, with 10 bases left between them. The DNA for the CDR3 is TGTGCCAGCAGTTCGGGCAGGGCCGAGCAGTACTTC. It is translated as CASSSGRAEQYF.

This chain links TRBV10-1 with TRBJ1-5, with TRBD1 identical over 10 bases. Per the germline V gene, CDR1 is WNHNN and CDR2 is SYGVQD (reference sequence). J gave up 9 bases and V 7 bases, and 6 bases lay outside the gene matches. The CDR3 runs 13 residues. The CDR3 DNA sequence: TGCGCCAGCACTGACAGGGGGCTAGGGCCCCAGCATTTT. Translation gives CASTDRGLGPQHF.

This sequence joins TRBV6-1 and TRBJ2-7; 8 bases fit TRBD2. CDR1 is MNHNS and CDR2 is SASEGT in the germline V gene. Trimming cost V 2 bases and J 2 bases; bases outside gene matches: 8. The CDR3 consists of 16 residues. The CDR3 sequence: CASSEQELAAPYEQYF. DNA for the CDR3: TGTGCCAGCAGTGAACAGGAACTAGCGGCTCCCTACGAGCAGTACTTC.

The CDR3 nucleotides read TGTGCCAGCAGTGCCACCCTAGCGGGAGGGCCTAATGCCGAGCAGTACTTC. Translation: CASSATLAGGPNAEQYF. The chain recombines TRBV27 with TRBJ2-7; 12 bases line up with TRBD2. Germline CDR1 and CDR2: MNHEY and SMNVEV (reference sequence). CDR3 size: 17 residues. V lost 5 bases to trimming and J lost 6 bases; unmatched junction nucleotides: 14.

The J gene is TRBJ2-5, the V gene TRBV7-9, with 9 bases fitting TRBD1. The V gene's germline CDR1 is SEHNR and CDR2 FQNEAQ (reference sequence). This CDR3 region has 14 residues. V was clipped by 5 bases and J by 5 bases; unmatched bases: 6. The CDR3 sequence is CASSVGTGKETQYF. The CDR3, as DNA: TGTGCCAGCAGCGTAGGGACAGGGAAGGAGACCCAGTACTTC.

This clone showed up just a few times. J is TRBJ1-4 and V is TRBV7-6, with D unclear. V lost 1 base and J 5 bases, leaving 8 bases between the germline ends. Germline V gene lookup returns CDR1 SGHVS and CDR2 FNYEAQ. This CDR3 region has 14 residues. The CDR3: CASSLGSGNEKLFF. The CDR3 nucleotides are TGTGCCAGCAGCTTAGGAAGCGGCAATGAAAAACTGTTTTTT.

The chain joins TRBV28 to TRBJ2-7; 9 nucleotides line up with TRBD1. The germline CDR1 and CDR2 sequences are MDHEN and SYDVKM. This CDR3 is built from 15 residues. Unmatched junction bases numbered 13, after V lost 7 bases and J lost 6 bases. This chain's CDR3 is CASKIGDREEGEQYF. CDR3 bases: TGTGCCAGCAAAATCGGGGACAGGGAGGAAGGCGAGCAGTACTTC.

J is TRBJ1-4 and V is TRBV6-1, with D uncertain. The V end lost 1 base, the J end lost 3 bases, and 9 bases lay between the germline ends. This CDR3 spans 15 amino acids. Germline V lookup: CDR1 MNHNS, CDR2 SASEGT. The CDR3 nucleotides are TGTGCCAGCAGTGAAGGAGGCCTTTCTAATGAAAAACTGTTTTTT. Its translation is CASSEGGLSNEKLFF.